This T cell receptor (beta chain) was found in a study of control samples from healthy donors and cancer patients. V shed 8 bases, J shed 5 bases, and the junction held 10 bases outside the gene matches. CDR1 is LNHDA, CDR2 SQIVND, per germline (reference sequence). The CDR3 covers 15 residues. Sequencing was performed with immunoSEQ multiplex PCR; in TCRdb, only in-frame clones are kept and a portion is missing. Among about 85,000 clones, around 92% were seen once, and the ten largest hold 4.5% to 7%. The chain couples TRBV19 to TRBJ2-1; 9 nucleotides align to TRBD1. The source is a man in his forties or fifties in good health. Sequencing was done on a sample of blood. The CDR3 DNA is TGTGCCAGTTCTTGGAAGAGACAGGGGGACAATGAGCAGTTCTTC. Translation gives CASSWKRQGDNEQFF.